The clone carrying this T cell receptor (beta chain) was detected many times. Its target is not known. An absence of ophthalmopathy progression within 18 months meant stable Graves' hyperthyroidism. Patients between 18 and 65 years old had hyperthyroidism, newly diagnosed and lasting under 2 months. About 10 ml fresh peripheral blood yielded the PBMCs. This specimen belongs to a study of T cells in Graves' hyperthyroidism and ophthalmopathy. The CDR3 totals 14 residues. With 7 bases removed from V and 0 bases from J, the gap between germline ends came to 13 bases. TCR beta CDR3 regions were amplified from RNA transcripts. The HTBI primer set was used in a first-round RT-PCR of the TCR CDR3. One entry per CDR3 protein results from TCRdb running MiXCR on the multiplex PCR reads. The repertoire holds some 700,000 distinct CDR3 sequences, with around 15% as singletons. Notes on the study in general: The model forecast ophthalmopathy, anticipating it by a median approximately 6.2 months before onset.

This sequence originates from a man in his fifties with Graves' hyperthyroidism. V gene TRBV12-3 or TRBV12-4 combines with J gene TRBJ2-7; D possibly corresponds to TRBD1 (5 bases). The sequencing input was blood. CDR3 in DNA: TGTGCCAGCAAAAGGACAATCAGCTCCTACGAGCAGTACTTC. Encoded protein: CASKRTISSYEQYF.